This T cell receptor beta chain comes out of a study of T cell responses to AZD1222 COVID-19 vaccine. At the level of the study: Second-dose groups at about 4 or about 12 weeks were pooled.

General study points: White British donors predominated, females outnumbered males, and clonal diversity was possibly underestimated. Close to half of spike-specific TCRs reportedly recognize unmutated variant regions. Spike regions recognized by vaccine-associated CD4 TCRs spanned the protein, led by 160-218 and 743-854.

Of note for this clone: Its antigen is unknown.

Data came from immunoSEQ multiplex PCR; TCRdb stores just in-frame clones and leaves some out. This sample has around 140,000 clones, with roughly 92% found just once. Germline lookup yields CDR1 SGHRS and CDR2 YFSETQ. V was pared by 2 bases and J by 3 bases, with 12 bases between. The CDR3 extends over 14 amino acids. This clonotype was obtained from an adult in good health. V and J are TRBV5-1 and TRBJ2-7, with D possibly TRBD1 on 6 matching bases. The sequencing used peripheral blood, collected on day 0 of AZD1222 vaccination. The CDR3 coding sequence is TGCGCCAGCAGCTTCGCGGCAGGGGTCTACGAGCAGTACTTC. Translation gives CASSFAAGVYEQYF.